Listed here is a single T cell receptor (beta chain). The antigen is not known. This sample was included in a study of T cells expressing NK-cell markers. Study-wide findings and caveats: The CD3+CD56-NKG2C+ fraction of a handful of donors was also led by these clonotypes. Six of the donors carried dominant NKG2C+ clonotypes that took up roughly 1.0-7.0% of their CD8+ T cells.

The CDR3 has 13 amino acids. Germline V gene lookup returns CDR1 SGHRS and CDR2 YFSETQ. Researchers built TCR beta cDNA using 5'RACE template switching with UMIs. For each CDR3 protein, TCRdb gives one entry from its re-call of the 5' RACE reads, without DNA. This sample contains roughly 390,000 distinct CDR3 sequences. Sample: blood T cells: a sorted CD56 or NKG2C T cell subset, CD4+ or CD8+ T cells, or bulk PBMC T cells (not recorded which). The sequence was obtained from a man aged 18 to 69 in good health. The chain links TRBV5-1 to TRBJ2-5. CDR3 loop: CASSQGRKETQYF.